Included here is one TCR beta chain sequence, with context. Antigen: not known. Amplified TCR beta CDR3 regions derived from RNA transcripts. The HTBI primer set drove a first-round RT-PCR of the TCR CDR3. TCRdb used MiXCR to reprocess the multiplex PCR reads, holding one entry per CDR3 protein. The repertoire holds fewer than 550,000 distinct CDR3 sequences, with roughly 24% as singletons. Looked up from germline, CDR1 is MNHNS and CDR2 is SASEGT. Trimming took 1 base from V and 3 from J, leaving 4 bases between them. The CDR3 runs 13 residues. These data originate in a study of T cells in Graves' hyperthyroidism and ophthalmopathy. General observations from the study: The model's output predicted ophthalmopathy at a median of around 7 months prior to onset. Appearing also in blood were most of the thyroid clonotypes expanded above 0.001.

The cohort's ophthalmopathy patients, a group with duration under 3 months, had a Clinical Activity Score of at least 3 and a NOSPECS grade of at least 4. 9.5 to 10 ml fresh peripheral blood yielded the PBMCs. The gene calls are TRBV6-1 and TRBJ1-5; D remains ambiguous. The specimen sequenced was blood. The clonotype comes from a woman in her twenties or thirties with Graves' ophthalmopathy. CDR3 amino acids: CASSEGTNQPQHF. CDR3 sequence (DNA): TGTGCCAGCAGTGAAGGTACCAATCAGCCCCAGCATTTT.